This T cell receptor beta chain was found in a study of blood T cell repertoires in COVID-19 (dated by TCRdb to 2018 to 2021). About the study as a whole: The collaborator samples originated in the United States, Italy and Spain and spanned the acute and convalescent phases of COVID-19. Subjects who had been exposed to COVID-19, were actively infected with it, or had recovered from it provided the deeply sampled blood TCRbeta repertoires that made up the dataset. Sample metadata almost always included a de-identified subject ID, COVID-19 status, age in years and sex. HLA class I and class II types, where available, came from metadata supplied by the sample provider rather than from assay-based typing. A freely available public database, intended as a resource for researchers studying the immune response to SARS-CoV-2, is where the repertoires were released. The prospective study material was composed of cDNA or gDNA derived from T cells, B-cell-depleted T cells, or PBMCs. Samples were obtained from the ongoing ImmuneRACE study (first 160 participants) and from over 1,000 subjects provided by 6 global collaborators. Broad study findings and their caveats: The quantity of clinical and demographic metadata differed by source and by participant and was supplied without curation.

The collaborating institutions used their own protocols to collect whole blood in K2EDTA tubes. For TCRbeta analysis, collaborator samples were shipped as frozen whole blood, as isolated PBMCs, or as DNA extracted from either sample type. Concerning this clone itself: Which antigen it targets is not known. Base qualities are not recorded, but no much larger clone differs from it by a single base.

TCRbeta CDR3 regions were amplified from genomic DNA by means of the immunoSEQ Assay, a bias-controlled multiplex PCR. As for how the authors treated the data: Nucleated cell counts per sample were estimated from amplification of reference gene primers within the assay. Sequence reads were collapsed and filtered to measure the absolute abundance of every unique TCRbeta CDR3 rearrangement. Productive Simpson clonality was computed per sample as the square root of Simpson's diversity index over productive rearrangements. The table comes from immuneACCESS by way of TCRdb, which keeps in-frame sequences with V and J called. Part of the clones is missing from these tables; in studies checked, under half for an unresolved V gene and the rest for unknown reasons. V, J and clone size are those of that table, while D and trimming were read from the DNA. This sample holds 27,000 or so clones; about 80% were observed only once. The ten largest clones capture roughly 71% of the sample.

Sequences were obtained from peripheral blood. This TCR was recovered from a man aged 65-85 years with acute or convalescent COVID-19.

In nucleotides, the sequence is TGTGCCAGCAGCCCTTTAGGGGGTATCTATGGCTACACCTTC. Translated, it reads CASSPLGGIYGYTF. The chain is encoded by TRBV3-1 (or the pseudogene TRBV3-2) joined to TRBJ1-2; the D gene is perhaps TRBD1, on 6 matching bases. V lost 4 bases and J lost 4 bases; the stretch between them is 13 bases long. Taken from the germline V gene (reference sequence), the CDR1 and CDR2 loops are LGHDT and YNNKEL. The CDR3 measures 14 amino acids from cysteine to phenylalanine. The DNA shown is the 42-base CDR3, in frame from base 1.